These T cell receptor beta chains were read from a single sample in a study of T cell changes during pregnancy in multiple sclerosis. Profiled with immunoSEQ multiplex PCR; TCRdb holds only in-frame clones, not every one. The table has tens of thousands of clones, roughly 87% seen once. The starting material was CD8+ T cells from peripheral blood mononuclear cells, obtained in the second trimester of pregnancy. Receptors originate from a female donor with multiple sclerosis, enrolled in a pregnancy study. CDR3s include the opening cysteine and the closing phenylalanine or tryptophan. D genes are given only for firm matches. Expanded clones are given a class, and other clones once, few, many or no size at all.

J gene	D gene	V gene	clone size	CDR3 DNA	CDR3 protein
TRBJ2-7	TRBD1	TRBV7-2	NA	TGTGCCAGCAGCTTAGGACAGGGCCGGGGCGAGCAGTACTTC	CASSLGQGRGEQYF
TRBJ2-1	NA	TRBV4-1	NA	TGCGCCAGCAGCCAATGGCTAGCAGGCAATGAGCAGTTCTTC	CASSQWLAGNEQFF
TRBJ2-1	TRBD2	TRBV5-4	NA	TGTGCCAGCAGCCCATCGCTAGCGGGGGGGCATAATGAGCAGTTCTTC	CASSPSLAGGHNEQFF
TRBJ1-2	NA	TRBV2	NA	TGTGCCAGGGACAGACAATATGGCTACACCTTC	CARDRQYGYTF
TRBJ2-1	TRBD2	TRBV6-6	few	TGTGCCAGCGTACCCCAGACGGGGGGTTACAATGAGCAGTTCTTC	CASVPQTGGYNEQFF
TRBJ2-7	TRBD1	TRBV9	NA	TGTGCCAGCAGCGAGGGACAGGGGGTTTCCTACGAGCAGTACTTC	CASSEGQGVSYEQYF
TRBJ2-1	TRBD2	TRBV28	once	TGTGCCAGCAGTTTACCTAGCGGGAGGAGGAGATCCTACAATGAGCAGTTCTTC	CASSLPSGRRRSYNEQFF
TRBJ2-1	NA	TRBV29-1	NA	TGCAGCGTTGATCAGCCCGAGAGGGATGAGCAGTTCTTC	CSVDQPERDEQFF
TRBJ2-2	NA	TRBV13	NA	TGTGCCAGCAGCTTATTAGGAGCCAACACCGGGGAGCTGTTTTTT	CASSLLGANTGELFF
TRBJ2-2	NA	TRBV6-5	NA	TGTGCCAGCAGCCTCTTTACAGGGAACACCGGGGAGCTGTTTTTT	CASSLFTGNTGELFF
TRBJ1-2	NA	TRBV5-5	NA	TGTGCCAGCAGCTTGGATGGGGGCTGGTATGGCTACACCTTC	CASSLDGGWYGYTF
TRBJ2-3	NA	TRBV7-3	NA	TGTGCCAGCAGCTTAAGCGGGAGCACAGATACGCAGTATTTT	CASSLSGSTDTQYF
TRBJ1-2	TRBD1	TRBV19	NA	TGTGCCAGTAGATTGACAGGGTTCGGAAACTATGGCTACACCTTC	CASRLTGFGNYGYTF
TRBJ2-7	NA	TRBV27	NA	TGTGCCAGCAGAACCTCTGGGGGCGGGAGTCCGTTATACGAGCAGTACTTC	CASRTSGGGSPLYEQYF
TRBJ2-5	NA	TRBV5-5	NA	TGTGCCAGCAGCTACCTAGAGAACCAGTACTTC	CASSYLENQYF
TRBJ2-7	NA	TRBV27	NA	TGTGCCAGCAGTTTATGGGCGGGTCTCTACGAGCAGTACTTC	CASSLWAGLYEQYF
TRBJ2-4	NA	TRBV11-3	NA	TGTGCCAGCAGCTCTAGTGAAGCCAAAAACATTCAGTACTTC	CASSSSEAKNIQYF
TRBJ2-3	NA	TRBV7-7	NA	TGTGCTAGCAGCCTTGGGACAACGAGCACAGATACGCAGTATTTT	CASSLGTTSTDTQYF
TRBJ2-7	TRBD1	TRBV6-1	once	TGTGCCAGCAGTGACCCCCGGGACAGGGACTACGAGCAGTACTTC	CASSDPRDRDYEQYF
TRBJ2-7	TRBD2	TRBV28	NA	TGTGCCAGCAGTCCCAATAGCGGGAGGGCCTTTCAAAGGCCCTACGAGCAGTACTTC	CASSPNSGRAFQRPYEQYF
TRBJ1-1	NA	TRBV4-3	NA	TGCGCCAGCAGCCAAGCAGGATTTAGGACTGAAGCTTTCTTT	CASSQAGFRTEAFF
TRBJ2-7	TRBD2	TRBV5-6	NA	TGTGCCAGCAGCTTGGAACTAGCGGGAGAGGACTACGAGCAGTACTTC	CASSLELAGEDYEQYF
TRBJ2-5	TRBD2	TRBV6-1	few	TGTGCCAGCAGTGATAATAGCGGGAGCCAAGAGACCCAGTACTTC	CASSDNSGSQETQYF
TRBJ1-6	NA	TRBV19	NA	TGTGCCAGTAGTATAAGTGTGAGTTCACCCCTCCACTTT	CASSISVSSPLHF
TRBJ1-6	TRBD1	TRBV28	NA	TGTGCCACGTACCGGGACAGGGATAATTCACCCCTCCACTTT	CATYRDRDNSPLHF
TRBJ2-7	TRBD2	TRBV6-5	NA	TGTGCCAGCTCAATACGAGCGGGAGTCACCTACGAGCAGTACTTC	CASSIRAGVTYEQYF
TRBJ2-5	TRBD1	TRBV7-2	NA	TGTGCCAGCAGCTCCGAGGGGACAGGGGCAGAGACCCAGTACTTC	CASSSEGTGAETQYF
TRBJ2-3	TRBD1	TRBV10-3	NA	TGTGCCATCAGTGATACGGGAACAGGGGTTGCAGATACGCAGTATTTT	CAISDTGTGVADTQYF
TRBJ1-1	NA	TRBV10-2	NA	TGCGCCAGCAGTGAGTCGGAGGCATCTGAAGCTTTCTTT	CASSESEASEAFF
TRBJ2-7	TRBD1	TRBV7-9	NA	TGTGCCAGCAGCTTAGTAGGACAGGACGAGCAGTACTTC	CASSLVGQDEQYF
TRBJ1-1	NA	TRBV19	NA	TGTGCCAGTAGTATAGACCCATCCCGGGCACAGGTCACTGAAGCTTTCTTT	CASSIDPSRAQVTEAFF
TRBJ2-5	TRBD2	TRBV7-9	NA	TGTGCCAGCAGCTTAGAAGCGGGGGAACACCAAGAGACCCAGTACTTC	CASSLEAGEHQETQYF
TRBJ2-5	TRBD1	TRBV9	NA	TGTGCCAGCAGCGGCGGACAGGGTAACTTC	CASSGGQGNF
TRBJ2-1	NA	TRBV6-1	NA	TGTGCCAGCAGTGGGTTAGAGAGGAATTACAATGAGCAGTTCTTC	CASSGLERNYNEQFF
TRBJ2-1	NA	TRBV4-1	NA	TGCGCCAGCAGCCAAAACTGGGGGGTCGATCGCAATGAGCAGTTCTTC	CASSQNWGVDRNEQFF
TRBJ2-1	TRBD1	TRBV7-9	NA	TGTGCCAGCAGCGGGACAGGGAGGAACAATGAGCAGTTCTTC	CASSGTGRNNEQFF
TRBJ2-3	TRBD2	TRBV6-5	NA	TGTGCCAGCAGTTACGGGCGGGGGGGTGCAGATACGCAGTATTTT	CASSYGRGGADTQYF
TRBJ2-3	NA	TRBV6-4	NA	TGTGCCAGCACCCCCACCGTAGCGGAATCTAGCACAGATACGCAGTATTTT	CASTPTVAESSTDTQYF
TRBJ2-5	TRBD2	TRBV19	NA	TGTGCCAGTAGCGCCCGGGAGGTCCAAGAGACCCAGTACTTC	CASSAREVQETQYF
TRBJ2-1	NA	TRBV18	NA	TGTGCCAGCTCACCAGATTACGGAGACAATGAGCAGTTCTTC	CASSPDYGDNEQFF